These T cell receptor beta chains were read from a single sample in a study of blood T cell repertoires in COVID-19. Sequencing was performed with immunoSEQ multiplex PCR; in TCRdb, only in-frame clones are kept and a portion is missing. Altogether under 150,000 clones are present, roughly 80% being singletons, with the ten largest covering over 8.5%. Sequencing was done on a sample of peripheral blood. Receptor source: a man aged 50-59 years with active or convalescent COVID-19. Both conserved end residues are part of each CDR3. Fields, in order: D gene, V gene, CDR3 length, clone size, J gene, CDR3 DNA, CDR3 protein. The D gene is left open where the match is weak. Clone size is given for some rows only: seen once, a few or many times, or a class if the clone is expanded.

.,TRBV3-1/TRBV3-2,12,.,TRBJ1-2,TGTGCCAGCAGCCAAGTCTCAGGAATGTGCACCTTC,CASSQVSGMCTF
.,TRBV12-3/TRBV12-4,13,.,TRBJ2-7,TGTGCCAGCACCCTAAGTGGGGGGTACGAGCAGTACTTC,CASTLSGGYEQYF
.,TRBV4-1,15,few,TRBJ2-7,TGCGCCAGCAGCCAAGTTTTAGGGGTTTCCTACGAGCAGTACTTC,CASSQVLGVSYEQYF
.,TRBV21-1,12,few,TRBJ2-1,TGTGCCAGCAGTACAGGGGGCTCTAACCGGCTCTTC,CASSTGGSNRLF
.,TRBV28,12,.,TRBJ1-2,TGTGCCAGCACCATACGTGGACAGGGCTACACCTTC,CASTIRGQGYTF
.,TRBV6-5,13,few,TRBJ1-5,TGTGCCAGCGGGCCGTATAGCAATCAGCCCCAGCATTTT,CASGPYSNQPQHF
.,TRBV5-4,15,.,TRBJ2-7,TGTGCCAGCAGCTTGGTTTCGGAGGCCCTCTACGAGCAGTACTTC,CASSLVSEALYEQYF
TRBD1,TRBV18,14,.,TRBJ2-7,TGTGCCAGCTCACCGGCCAGGGGGCGCGACGAGCAGTACTTC,CASSPARGRDEQYF
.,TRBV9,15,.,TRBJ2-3,TGTGCCAGCAGCCCCAGTTCCGTGGGCACAGATACGCAGTATTTT,CASSPSSVGTDTQYF
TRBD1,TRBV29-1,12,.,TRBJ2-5,TGCAGCGTTTTACAGGGGGCTGAGACCCAGTACTTC,CSVLQGAETQYF
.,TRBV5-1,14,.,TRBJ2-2,TGCGCCAGCAGCCCGGGGCGGGGTACCGGGGAGCTGTTTTTT,CASSPGRGTGELFF
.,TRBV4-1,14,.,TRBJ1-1,TGCGCCAGCAGCCAAGATAATATGAACACTGAAGCTTTCTTT,CASSQDNMNTEAFF
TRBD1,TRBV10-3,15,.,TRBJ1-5,TGTGCCATCAGGCAGGGTACAGGGGGTAATCAGCCCCAGCATTTT,CAIRQGTGGNQPQHF